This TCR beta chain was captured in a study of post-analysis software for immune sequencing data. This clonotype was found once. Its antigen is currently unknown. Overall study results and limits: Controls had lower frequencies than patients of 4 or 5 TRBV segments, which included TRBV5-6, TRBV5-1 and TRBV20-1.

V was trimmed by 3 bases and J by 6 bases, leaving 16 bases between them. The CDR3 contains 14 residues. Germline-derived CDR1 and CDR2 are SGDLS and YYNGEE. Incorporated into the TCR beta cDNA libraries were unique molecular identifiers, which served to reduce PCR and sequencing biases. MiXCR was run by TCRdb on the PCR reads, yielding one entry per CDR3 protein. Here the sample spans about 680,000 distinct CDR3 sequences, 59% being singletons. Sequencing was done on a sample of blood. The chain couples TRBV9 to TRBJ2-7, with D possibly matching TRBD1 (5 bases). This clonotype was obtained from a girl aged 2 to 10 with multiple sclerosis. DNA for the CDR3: TGTGCCAGCAGCGCGGTGGGAAGGGGTGGCGAGCAGTACTTC. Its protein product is CASSAVGRGGEQYF.